A selection of T cell receptor beta chains follows, all from one sample in a study of T cell responses to AZD1222 COVID-19 vaccine. This table comes from immunoSEQ multiplex PCR, and its TCRdb copy is limited to in-frame clones, with some not included. In the table there are roughly 100,000 clones, 75% to 90% of which are singletons. The sequenced sample was peripheral blood, obtained on day 0 of AZD1222 vaccination. The receptors here all came from an adult in good health. Each CDR3 is given with its conserved first and last residue. A D gene is named only where the DNA matches it firmly. For some rows the clone size is stated as once, few or many, or as a class when expanded; others skip it.

D gene: NA
V gene: TRBV11-2
J gene: TRBJ1-1
clone size: many
CDR3 protein: CASSLLSREAFF
CDR3 DNA: TGTGCCAGCAGCTTACTCTCGCGTGAAGCTTTCTTT

D gene: TRBD1
V gene: TRBV5-4
J gene: TRBJ2-5
clone size: few
CDR3 protein: CASSLGSRGLETQYF
CDR3 DNA: TGTGCCAGCAGCTTGGGGTCTAGGGGGCTAGAGACCCAGTACTTC

D gene: TRBD1
V gene: TRBV9
J gene: TRBJ2-7
clone size: NA
CDR3 protein: CASSVDGTGTYEQYF
CDR3 DNA: TGTGCCAGCAGCGTAGATGGGACAGGGACTTACGAGCAGTACTTC

D gene: TRBD1
V gene: TRBV4-1
J gene: TRBJ1-4
clone size: NA
CDR3 protein: CASSQEPPRGSLGEKLFF
CDR3 DNA: TGCGCCAGCAGCCAAGAACCTCCCAGGGGGTCACTAGGTGAAAAACTGTTTTTT

D gene: TRBD2
V gene: TRBV6-2/TRBV6-3
J gene: TRBJ2-7
clone size: NA
CDR3 protein: CASSYYSGPPYEQYF
CDR3 DNA: TGTGCCAGCAGTTACTATAGCGGGCCGCCCTACGAGCAGTACTTC

D gene: NA
V gene: TRBV5-1
J gene: TRBJ1-4
clone size: NA
CDR3 protein: CASSLTVVNEKLFF
CDR3 DNA: TGCGCCAGCAGCTTGACGGTGGTAAATGAAAAACTGTTTTTT

D gene: NA
V gene: TRBV15
J gene: TRBJ2-7
clone size: NA
CDR3 protein: CATSVSRGAYEQYF
CDR3 DNA: TGTGCCACCAGCGTAAGCAGGGGGGCCTACGAGCAGTACTTC

D gene: NA
V gene: TRBV30
J gene: TRBJ2-5
clone size: once
CDR3 protein: CAWSRIGREETQYF
CDR3 DNA: TGTGCCTGGAGTAGGATCGGGCGAGAAGAGACCCAGTACTTC

D gene: NA
V gene: TRBV12-5
J gene: TRBJ1-1
clone size: NA
CDR3 protein: CASANSRGSTEAFF
CDR3 DNA: TGTGCTAGTGCCAATTCCAGGGGAAGCACTGAAGCTTTCTTT

D gene: TRBD1
V gene: TRBV18
J gene: TRBJ1-2
clone size: NA
CDR3 protein: CASSTTGTGAYTF
CDR3 DNA: TGTGCCAGCTCAACGACCGGGACAGGGGCCTACACCTTC

D gene: NA
V gene: TRBV11-2
J gene: TRBJ2-7
clone size: NA
CDR3 protein: CASSLDLASDEQYF
CDR3 DNA: TGTGCCAGCAGCTTAGATCTAGCGTCCGACGAGCAGTACTTC

D gene: NA
V gene: TRBV19
J gene: TRBJ2-1
clone size: NA
CDR3 protein: CASKTGLYEQFF
CDR3 DNA: TGTGCCAGTAAGACAGGATTATATGAGCAGTTCTTC

D gene: TRBD1
V gene: TRBV7-7
J gene: TRBJ2-5
clone size: NA
CDR3 protein: CASSLGQGAGETQYF
CDR3 DNA: TGTGCTAGCAGCTTAGGCCAGGGGGCGGGGGAGACCCAGTACTTC

D gene: NA
V gene: TRBV4-1
J gene: TRBJ1-2
clone size: NA
CDR3 protein: CASSQETGTLPGGYTF
CDR3 DNA: TGCGCCAGCAGCCAAGAAACCGGGACCCTTCCAGGGGGCTACACCTTC

D gene: NA
V gene: TRBV7-9
J gene: TRBJ1-1
clone size: NA
CDR3 protein: CASSLPGSEAFF
CDR3 DNA: TGTGCCAGCAGCTTACCGGGGTCTGAAGCTTTCTTT

D gene: NA
V gene: TRBV25-1
J gene: TRBJ2-6
clone size: once
CDR3 protein: CASSEGFGDLWANVLTF
CDR3 DNA: TGTGCCAGCAGTGAGGGTTTTGGGGACCTCTGGGCCAACGTCCTGACTTTC

D gene: NA
V gene: TRBV11-3
J gene: TRBJ2-5
clone size: NA
CDR3 protein: CASSPTETQYF
CDR3 DNA: TGTGCCAGCAGCCCAACAGAGACCCAGTACTTC

D gene: TRBD1
V gene: TRBV7-8
J gene: TRBJ1-1
clone size: NA
CDR3 protein: CASSLVGGGLAFF
CDR3 DNA: TGTGCCAGCAGCTTAGTAGGGGGCGGATTAGCTTTCTTT

D gene: NA
V gene: TRBV6-4
J gene: TRBJ1-1
clone size: NA
CDR3 protein: CASRVTGLGTEAFF
CDR3 DNA: TGTGCCAGCAGGGTTACGGGGCTGGGCACTGAAGCTTTCTTT

D gene: TRBD1
V gene: TRBV7-8
J gene: TRBJ1-1
clone size: few
CDR3 protein: CASSLLVAGQGATEAFF
CDR3 DNA: TGTGCCAGCAGCTTATTGGTGGCGGGACAGGGGGCAACCGAAGCTTTCTTT

D gene: NA
V gene: TRBV11-2
J gene: TRBJ1-2
clone size: NA
CDR3 protein: CASIDTGDSNYGYTF
CDR3 DNA: TGTGCCAGCATCGACACAGGAGACTCTAACTATGGCTACACCTTC

D gene: NA
V gene: TRBV6-5
J gene: TRBJ1-2
clone size: NA
CDR3 protein: CASRTTVSYGYTF
CDR3 DNA: TGTGCCAGCAGAACGACAGTTAGCTATGGCTACACCTTC

D gene: TRBD1
V gene: TRBV5-5
J gene: TRBJ1-3
clone size: NA
CDR3 protein: CASRDRGSPIYF
CDR3 DNA: TGTGCCAGCAGAGACAGGGGTTCTCCCATATATTTT

D gene: TRBD1
V gene: TRBV18
J gene: TRBJ2-6
clone size: NA
CDR3 protein: CASSLRTGPGANVLTF
CDR3 DNA: TGTGCCAGCTCACTAAGGACAGGGCCTGGGGCCAACGTCCTGACTTTC

D gene: TRBD1
V gene: TRBV7-9
J gene: TRBJ2-7
clone size: NA
CDR3 protein: CASSWNRGSAGEQYF
CDR3 DNA: TGTGCCAGCAGCTGGAACAGGGGGAGTGCGGGAGAGCAGTACTTC

D gene: NA
V gene: TRBV4-1
J gene: TRBJ2-1
clone size: NA
CDR3 protein: CASSPRVDSDREQFF
CDR3 DNA: TGCGCCAGCAGCCCAAGAGTAGATTCGGATAGGGAGCAGTTCTTC